What follows describes a single TCR beta chain. This sample stems from a study of technical replicates of blood from four donors. Repertoires were generated with immunoSEQ multiplex PCR, while TCRdb's copy carries only in-frame clones and drops some. The sample yields approximately 94,000 clones, almost 97% seen once. The CDR3 length is 14 residues. Material: T cells isolated from PBMCs. J is TRBJ1-5 and V is TRBV21-1; no DNA check was done on the table's D call, TRBD1. TRBV21-1 is tagged as a pseudogene. The receptor's source is a human donor in good health. The CDR3 nucleotides read TGTGCCAGCAGGTACGACAGGGCCCATCAGCCCCAGCATTTT. This translates into CASRYDRAHQPQHF.